This T cell receptor beta chain was retrieved from a study of cytomegalovirus exposure and HLA in healthy donors (dated by TCRdb to 2016 to 2017). Regarding the complete study: According to an earlier analysis of several hundred of the donors, about 179 million T cells yielded roughly 110 million unique TCR beta sequences and around 280 Gb of sequence data. A later analysis re-analyzed previously published TCR beta repertoires from roughly 600 donors and added high-resolution HLA genotyping to study TCR occurrence patterns. Every discovery cohort repertoire had been produced on one sequencing platform. A separate validation cohort of over 95 different subjects was used in addition to the 666-subject first cohort. On average, roughly 250,000 unique TCR beta nucleotide sequences were sequenced per donor among a few hundred genotyped donors of the cohort, with about 17% of those sequences being non-productive. Typing coverage differed by locus: A, B, C, DRB1 and DQB1 were typed in about 620-640 donors, DQA1 in about 550, DPA1 in approximately 610, and DPB1 in about 450. To predict cytomegalovirus infection status, the study combined high-throughput TCR immunosequencing, statistical association of individual TCRs with disease status, and machine learning. Approximately 300 gigabases of sequencing data and 70 million to 95 million unique TCR sequences made up an early release that covered 640 HLA-typed donors. The T cell repertoires of several hundred subjects were profiled by immunosequencing and related to cytomegalovirus serostatus. In a later genetic analysis, genome-wide SNP genotypes for about 65% of the roughly 670 donors were used, and that subset was treated as a discovery cohort. Donor age, sex, ethnicity and CMV serostatus were compiled alongside the repertoire data. The study aimed to test whether signatures of past pathogen exposure could be identified by cataloging public T cell receptors. Among the roughly 390 genotyped donors, about 85% belonged to the genetic ancestry cluster associated with self-reported Caucasian donors. In an earlier analysis of 587 of the donors, high-throughput TCR beta sequencing was used to judge whether each TCR beta V gene segment behaved as functional or pseudogenic. Both class I and class II loci were covered by HLA typing, at four-digit resolution. In the later analysis, no new phenotypic data were used to find candidate immune exposures; instead, reliance was placed on TCR beta sequences and their occurrence across donors. Roughly 5 DR-DQ haplotypes were handled as single units for association and clustering, since linkage in the cohort was strong.

The cohort comprised more than 550 healthy bone marrow donors. Cohort members were all nominally healthy when sampled, although unrecorded immune exposures were likely present. The donor was CMV seronegative and belonged to the group of over 300 seronegative cohort members. A peripheral blood sample was collected from each donor, and TCR beta sequencing was performed on peripheral blood mononuclear cells. The Qiagen DNeasy Blood Extraction Kit was used to extract genomic DNA from the blood cell samples. About this clone itself: Its cognate antigen has yet to be identified. No per-base quality is available; no much larger clone lies one base away.

Library preparation was by the immunoSEQ multiplex PCR assay. A mixture of 60 forward primers for TCR Vbeta segments and 13 reverse primers for TCR Jbeta segments was used in the multiplex PCR. Amplification of the CDR3 region of rearranged TCR beta genes was performed with a multiplex PCR assay on genomic DNA. Amplified TCR beta libraries were sequenced as 87-base-pair reads on the Illumina HiSeq System. In the paper's pipeline: A later analysis tallied 70 million to 100 million unique TCR beta chains across the approximately 670 repertoires, and about 12 million of those chains were shared by two or more donors. Raw reads were error-corrected and collapsed into unique sequences with a nearest-neighbor algorithm that merged closely related sequences to remove PCR and sequencing errors. V, D and J gene segments were assigned by aligning CDR3 sequences to IMGT reference sequences. For a sequence to be retained, a match of at least six nucleotides was required to both a V gene segment and a J gene segment. Rearrangements were called productive when the CDR3 lacked stop codons and stayed in frame with V and J; all others were non-productive. Following IMGT convention, CDR3 was defined as the stretch from the second conserved V-encoded cysteine up to the conserved J-encoded phenylalanine. The earlier analysis of 587 of the donors excluded sequences that lacked an unambiguous match to a single V gene segment. In an earlier analysis of several hundred of the donors, a V segment was called functional when productive rearrangements were above 56.7%, and segregating when the standard deviation between donors exceeded 5%. A statistical classification framework was built for diagnosing cytomegalovirus status from the catalog of TCR beta chain sequences. In a later analysis, V and J genes were assigned by comparing TCR nucleotide sequences against IMGT/GENE-DB human TR gene sequences. In a later analysis, CDR3 sequences and most-parsimonious VDJ recombination scenarios were assigned using the TCRdist pipeline. A later analysis defined each TCR beta chain by its CDR3 amino acid sequence plus V-gene family, and excluded reads lacking a unique V-gene family. In a later analysis, 450 to 600 highly shared, low-generation-probability nucleotide sequences were removed to address suspected cross-contamination and a sequencing artifact. A later analysis calculated a clonal expansion index for each public chain from normalized within-repertoire ranks of inferred template counts. In a later analysis, generation probabilities were computed with a VDJ recombination model fitted to out-of-frame rearrangements, and the resulting probabilities were checked against IGoR. Hypergeometric tests were used in a later analysis to score TCR-TCR, TCR-HLA and TCR-CMV co-occurrence, with a repertoire-size bias correction applied to the TCR pairs. A later analysis estimated false discovery rates by permuting HLA or CMV assignments 20 times. In a later analysis, co-occurring TCRs were grouped using DBSCAN, with TCRdist sequence similarity added in when clustering inside HLA-allele-positive subsets. For co-occurrence clustering, repertoires with fewer than 30,000 or more than 120,000 public chains were excluded, along with four or five repertoires with anomalous nucleotide sharing. The table was pulled from immuneACCESS by TCRdb, which kept in-frame rearrangements only. Such tables lose some clones; where checked, under half of the loss comes from unresolved V genes, and the rest has no known cause. The DNA gave D and trimming, while V, J and clone size come from that table. Counted in this sample were 70,000 to 95,000 clones; 81% of them appeared once. Around 1.9% of the sample rests with the top ten.

The V and J ends are trimmed by 5 bases and 5 bases, leaving 10 bases between them. CDR1 and CDR2, per the germline V gene, are SGHAT and FQNNGV. The CDR3, from cysteine to phenylalanine, totals 13 residues. Just CDR3 DNA is preserved here, 39 bases in frame from base 1. General findings and caveats noted by the study authors: The classifier was reported to diagnose cytomegalovirus status with high specificity and sensitivity in both the original and validation cohorts. Because HLA typing was unavailable for some donors at each locus, only the typed subset was used in association tests. Correlated functional status among segregating V segments might be attributable to linkage disequilibrium, but an unknown experimental factor could not be ruled out. The earlier analysis of about 600 of the donors excluded fewer than 20 rarely observed V segments, including chromosome 9 orphons, because counts were too low. In a later analysis, most CMV-associated TCR beta chains were found to appear HLA-restricted, with HLA associations seemingly driven largely by CMV exposure. The study gave a list of 150 to 200 TCR beta chains associated with cytomegalovirus. When HLA alleles, especially DR and DQ, strongly co-occurred, attributing TCR associations to individual alleles was difficult. Broadly in line with IMGT annotations, most TCR beta V segments showed up in productive rearrangements about 87% or about 30% of the time in an earlier analysis of around 550 of the donors. CMV serostatus was the only immune exposure information available for the cohort. An association between a missense DCLRE1C variant and V-gene and J-gene trimming of TCR beta chains was found in a later genetic analysis and replicated in an independent cohort. A later genetic analysis reported fewer N-insertions in productive TCRs among donors in an Asian-associated ancestry cluster than the roughly 690-donor mean. This cohort had only TCR beta chains sequenced, and the lack of alpha or paired-chain data limited which features could be detected. Several of the top co-occurrence clusters appeared to be linked to parvovirus B19, influenza, CMV and Epstein-Barr virus, according to a later analysis. The sequencing pipeline was judged likely to have produced a cluster of highly shared sequence variants as a technical artifact. A further reported finding was that TCR beta sequences accurately predicted the HLA-A and HLA-B alleles for most subjects in the first cohort. In vitro tests confirmed that a few of the cytomegalovirus-associated TCR beta chains recognize cytomegalovirus antigens. The authors suggested that the approach could potentially be generalized to other disease states and immunological phenotypes. The 87-base-pair reads could not distinguish some IMGT-functional V segments, including TRBV6-2 and TRBV6-3, so those segments were excluded. Presence/absence analyses assumed roughly uniform sequencing depth across donors, an assumption that may not hold. While some public TCRs were present in many individuals, most TCR sequences turned up only very rarely across donors. In a later analysis, HLA-associated TCR beta chains were found to be more clonally expanded and to have lower generation probabilities than equally common non-associated chains. According to a later analysis, TCR association rates differed among HLA loci, with DRB1 alleles showing the most associated TCRs and HLA-C alleles showing the fewest. A later analysis associated about 17,000 TCR beta sequences with specific HLA alleles at a false discovery rate of 0.05.

This TCR derives from a woman aged 25-40 years in good health and CMV-seronegative. The sample consisted of PBMCs. The chain was built from TRBV11-2 and TRBJ1-5; a confident D gene designation cannot be given. CDR3 region: CASSPSEDQPQHF. The DNA is TGTGCCAGCAGCCCATCCGAGGATCAGCCCCAGCATTTT. Full variable domain (CDR3 extended with the reference TRBV11-2 and TRBJ1-5 proteins): EAGVAQSPRYKIIEKRQSVAFWCNPISGHATLYWYQQILGQGPKLLIQFQNNGVVDDSQLPKDRFSAERLKGVDSTLKIQPAKLEDSAVYLCASSPSEDQPQHFGDGTRLSIL.